This T cell receptor beta chain appears in the sequencing data of a study of post-analysis software for immune sequencing data. Whole-study findings and limits: There was significantly lower normalized Chao1 diversity in multiple sclerosis patients than in controls. Comparison of patients with controls showed a handful of TRBV segments more frequent in patients, TRBV5-6, TRBV5-1 and TRBV20-1 among them.

Germline CDR1 reads SEHNR; CDR2 reads FQNEAQ (reference sequence). The V end lost 1 base, the J end lost 9 bases, and 12 bases lay between the germline ends. The CDR3 is made up of 13 amino acids. Prepared TCR beta cDNA libraries contained unique molecular identifiers. From the PCR reads, TCRdb called clonotypes with MiXCR, one entry per CDR3 protein. This sample yields 400,000 to 500,000 distinct CDR3 sequences, of which 35% to 45% are seen a single time; around 8% belongs to the top ten. Worth noting for this clonotype: Antigen: not known.

Sequenced: blood. V is TRBV7-9 and J is TRBJ1-1; no clear D gene. The sequence was obtained from a girl aged 2 to 9 with multiple sclerosis. CDR3 in DNA: TGTGCCAGCAGCTTAGGAAGTACTTTTAAAGCTTTCTTT. It encodes CASSLGSTFKAFF.